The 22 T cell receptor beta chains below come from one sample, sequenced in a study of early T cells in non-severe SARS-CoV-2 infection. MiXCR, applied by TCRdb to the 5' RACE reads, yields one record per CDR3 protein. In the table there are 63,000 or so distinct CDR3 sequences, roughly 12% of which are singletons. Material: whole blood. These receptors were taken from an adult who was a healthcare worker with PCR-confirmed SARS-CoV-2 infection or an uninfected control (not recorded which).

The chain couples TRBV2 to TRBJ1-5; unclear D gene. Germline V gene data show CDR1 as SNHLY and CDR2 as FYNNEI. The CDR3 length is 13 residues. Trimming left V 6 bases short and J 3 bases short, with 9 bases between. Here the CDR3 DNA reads TGTGCCAGCAGCGCGGGCCTCAATCAGCCCCAGCATTTT. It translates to CASSAGLNQPQHF.

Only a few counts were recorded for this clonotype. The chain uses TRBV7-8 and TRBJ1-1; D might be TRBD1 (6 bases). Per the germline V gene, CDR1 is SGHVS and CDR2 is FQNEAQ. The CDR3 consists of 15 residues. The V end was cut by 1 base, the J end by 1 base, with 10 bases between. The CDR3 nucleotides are TGTGCCAGCAGCTTAGGTCAGGGGCAGAACACTGAAGCTTTCTTT. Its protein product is CASSLGQGQNTEAFF. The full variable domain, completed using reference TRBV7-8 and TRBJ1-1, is GAGVSQSPRYKVAKRGQDVALRCDPISGHVSLFWYQQALGQGPEFLTYFQNEAQLDKSGLPSDRFFAERPEGSVSTLKIQRTQQEDSAVYLCASSLGQGQNTEAFFGQGTRLTVV.

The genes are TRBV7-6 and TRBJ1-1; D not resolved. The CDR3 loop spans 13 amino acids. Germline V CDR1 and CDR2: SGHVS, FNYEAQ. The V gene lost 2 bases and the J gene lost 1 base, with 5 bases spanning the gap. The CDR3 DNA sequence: TGTGCCAGCAGCTTAAATGGGAACACTGAAGCTTTCTTT. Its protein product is CASSLNGNTEAFF.

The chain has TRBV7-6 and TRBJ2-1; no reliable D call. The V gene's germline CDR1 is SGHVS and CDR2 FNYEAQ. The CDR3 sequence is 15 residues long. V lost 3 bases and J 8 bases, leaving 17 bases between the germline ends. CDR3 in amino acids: CASSFQPGTMDEQFF. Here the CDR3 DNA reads TGTGCCAGCAGCTTTCAGCCAGGAACTATGGATGAGCAGTTCTTC.

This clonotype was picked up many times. In nucleotides, the CDR3 is TGTGCCAGCACCCCCTCGTCGGGTTTGGGGGAGCAGTACTTC. It specifies CASTPSSGLGEQYF. The chain uses TRBV7-8 and TRBJ2-7, with D hard to call. Germline V gives CDR1 SGHVS, CDR2 FQNEAQ. There are 14 residues in the CDR3. V shed 7 bases and J shed 7 bases, with 20 bases lying between them.

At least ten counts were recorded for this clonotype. In DNA, the CDR3 is TGCGCCAGCAGCTTGGGACAGGAACTCTATGGCTACACCTTC. Translation gives CASSLGQELYGYTF. The V gene is TRBV5-1, the J gene TRBJ1-2; TRBD1 is a possible D gene (6 bases). The CDR3 length is 14 residues. V was cut by 0 bases and J by 4 bases, with 10 bases left in between. Germline-derived CDR1 and CDR2 are SGHRS and YFSETQ. Full variable domain (rest looked up from reference TRBV5-1 and TRBJ1-2): KAGVTQTPRYLIKTRGQQVTLSCSPISGHRSVSWYQQTPGQGLQFLFEYFSETQRNKGNFPGRFSGRQFSNSRSEMNVSTLELGDSALYLCASSLGQELYGYTFGSGTRLTVV.

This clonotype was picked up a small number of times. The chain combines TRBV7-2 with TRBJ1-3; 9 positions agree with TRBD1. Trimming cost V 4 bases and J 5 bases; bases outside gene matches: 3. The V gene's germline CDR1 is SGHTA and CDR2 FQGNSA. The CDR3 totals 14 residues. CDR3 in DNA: TGTGCCAGCAGCTCCGGACAGGGGAGAAACACCATATATTTT. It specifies CASSSGQGRNTIYF.

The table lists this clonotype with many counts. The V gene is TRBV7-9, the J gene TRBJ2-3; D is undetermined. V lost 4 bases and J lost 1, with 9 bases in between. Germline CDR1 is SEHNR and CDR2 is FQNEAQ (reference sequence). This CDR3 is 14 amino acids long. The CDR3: CASSSPWGTDTQYF. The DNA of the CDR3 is TGTGCCAGCAGCTCCCCCTGGGGCACAGATACGCAGTATTTT.

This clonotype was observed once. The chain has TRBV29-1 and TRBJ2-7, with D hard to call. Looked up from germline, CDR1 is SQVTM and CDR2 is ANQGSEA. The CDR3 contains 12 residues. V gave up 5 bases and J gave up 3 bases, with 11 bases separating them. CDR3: CSVRSNDYEQYF. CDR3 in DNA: TGCAGCGTTCGGTCAAATGACTACGAGCAGTACTTC.

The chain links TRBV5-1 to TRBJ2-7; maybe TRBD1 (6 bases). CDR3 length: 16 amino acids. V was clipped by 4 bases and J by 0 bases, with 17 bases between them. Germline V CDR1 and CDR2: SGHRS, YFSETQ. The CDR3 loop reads CASSQTGSSVSYEQYF. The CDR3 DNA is TGCGCCAGCAGCCAGACAGGTTCCTCTGTCTCCTACGAGCAGTACTTC.

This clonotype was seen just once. CDR3: CASSQDYFEAFF. The CDR3 coding sequence is TGCGCCAGCAGCCAAGATTATTTTGAAGCTTTCTTT. The chain carries TRBV4-1 and TRBJ1-1; unclear D gene. Germline CDR1 is MGHRA and CDR2 is YSYEKL. The CDR3 length is 12 residues. With 0 bases removed from V and 7 bases from J, the gap between germline ends came to 6 bases.

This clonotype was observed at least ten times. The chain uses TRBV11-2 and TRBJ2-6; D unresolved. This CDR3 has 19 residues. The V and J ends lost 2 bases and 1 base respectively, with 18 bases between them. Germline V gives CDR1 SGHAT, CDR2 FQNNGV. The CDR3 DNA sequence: TGTGCCAGCAGCTTAAGAGGCAGGCCACAACTATCTGGGGCCAACGTCCTGACTTTC. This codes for CASSLRGRPQLSGANVLTF.

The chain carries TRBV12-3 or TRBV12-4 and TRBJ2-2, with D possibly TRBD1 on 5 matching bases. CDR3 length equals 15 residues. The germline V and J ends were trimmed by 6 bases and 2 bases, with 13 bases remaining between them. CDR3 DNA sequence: TGTGCCAGCAGATTTAAAGGGGTAAACACCGGGGAGCTGTTTTTT. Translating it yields CASRFKGVNTGELFF.

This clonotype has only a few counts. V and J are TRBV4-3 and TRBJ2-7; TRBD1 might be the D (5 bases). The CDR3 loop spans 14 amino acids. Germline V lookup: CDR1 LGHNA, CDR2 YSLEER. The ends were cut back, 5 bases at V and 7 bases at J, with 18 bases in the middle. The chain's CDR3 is CASSKGRMTEEQYF. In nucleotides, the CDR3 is TGCGCCAGCAGCAAAGGACGCATGACAGAGGAGCAGTACTTC.

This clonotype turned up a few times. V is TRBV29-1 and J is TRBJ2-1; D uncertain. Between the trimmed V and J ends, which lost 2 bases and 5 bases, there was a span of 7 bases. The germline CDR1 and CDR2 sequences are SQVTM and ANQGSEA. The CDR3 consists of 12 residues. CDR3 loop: CSVERTNNEQFF. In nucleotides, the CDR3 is TGCAGCGTTGAACGGACCAACAATGAGCAGTTCTTC.

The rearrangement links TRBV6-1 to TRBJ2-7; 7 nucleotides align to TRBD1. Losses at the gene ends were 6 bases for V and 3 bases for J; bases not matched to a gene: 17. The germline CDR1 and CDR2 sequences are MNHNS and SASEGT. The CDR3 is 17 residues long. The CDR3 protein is CASRPGQKTISYYEQYF. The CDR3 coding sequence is TGTGCCAGCAGACCGGGACAGAAAACAATATCCTACTACGAGCAGTACTTC.

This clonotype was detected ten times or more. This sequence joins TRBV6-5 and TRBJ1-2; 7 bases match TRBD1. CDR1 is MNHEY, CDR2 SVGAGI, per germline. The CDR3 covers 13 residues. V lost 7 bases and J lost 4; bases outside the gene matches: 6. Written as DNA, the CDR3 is TGTGCCAGCACCCAGGGGGTTAGCTATGGCTACACCTTC. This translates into CASTQGVSYGYTF.

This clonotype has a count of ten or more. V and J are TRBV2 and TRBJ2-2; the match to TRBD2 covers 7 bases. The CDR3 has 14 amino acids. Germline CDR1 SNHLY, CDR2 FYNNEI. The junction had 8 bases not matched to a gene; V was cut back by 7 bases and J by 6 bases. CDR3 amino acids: CASNRLASAGELFF. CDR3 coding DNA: TGTGCCAGCAACCGACTAGCCTCCGCCGGGGAGCTGTTTTTT.

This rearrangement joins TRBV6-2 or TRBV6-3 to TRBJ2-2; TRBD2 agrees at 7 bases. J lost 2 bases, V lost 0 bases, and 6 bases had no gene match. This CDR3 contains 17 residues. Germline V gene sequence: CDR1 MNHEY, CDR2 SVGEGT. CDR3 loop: CASSYSMERGNTGELFF. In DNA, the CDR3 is TGTGCCAGCAGTTACTCGATGGAGCGGGGCAACACCGGGGAGCTGTTTTTT.

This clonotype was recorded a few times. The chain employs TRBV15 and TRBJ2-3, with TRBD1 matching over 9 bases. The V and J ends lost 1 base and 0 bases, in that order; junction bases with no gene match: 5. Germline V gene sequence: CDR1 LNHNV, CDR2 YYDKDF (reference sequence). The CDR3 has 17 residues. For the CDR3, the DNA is TGTGCCACCAGCAGAGCTCTACAGGGGGCTAGCACAGATACGCAGTATTTT. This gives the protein CATSRALQGASTDTQYF. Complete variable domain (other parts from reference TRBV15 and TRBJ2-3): DAMVIQNPRYQVTQFGKPVTLSCSQTLNHNVMYWYQQKSSQAPKLLFHYYDKDFNNEADTPDNFQSRRPNTSFCFLDIRSPGLGDTAMYLCATSRALQGASTDTQYFGPGTRLTVL.

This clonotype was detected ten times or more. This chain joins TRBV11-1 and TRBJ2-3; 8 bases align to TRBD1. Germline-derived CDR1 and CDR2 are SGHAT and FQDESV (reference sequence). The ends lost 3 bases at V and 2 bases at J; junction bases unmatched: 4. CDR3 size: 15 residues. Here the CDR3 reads CASSFGTGDTDTQYF. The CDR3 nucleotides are TGTGCCAGCAGCTTCGGGACAGGAGACACAGATACGCAGTATTTT.

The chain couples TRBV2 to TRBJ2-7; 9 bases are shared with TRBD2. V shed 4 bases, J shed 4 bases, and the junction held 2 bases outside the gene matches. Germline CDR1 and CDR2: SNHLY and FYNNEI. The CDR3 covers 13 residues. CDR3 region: CASSGGGVYEQYF. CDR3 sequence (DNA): TGTGCCAGCAGTGGCGGGGGGGTTTACGAGCAGTACTTC.